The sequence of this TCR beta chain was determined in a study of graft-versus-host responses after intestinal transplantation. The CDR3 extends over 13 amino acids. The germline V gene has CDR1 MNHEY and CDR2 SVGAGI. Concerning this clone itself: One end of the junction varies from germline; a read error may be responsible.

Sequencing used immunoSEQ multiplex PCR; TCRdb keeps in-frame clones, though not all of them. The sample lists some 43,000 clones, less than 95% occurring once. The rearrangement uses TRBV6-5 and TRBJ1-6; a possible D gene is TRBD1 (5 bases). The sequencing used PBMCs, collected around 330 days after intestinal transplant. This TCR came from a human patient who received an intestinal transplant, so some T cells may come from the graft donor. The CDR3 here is CSSTPTGKSPLHF. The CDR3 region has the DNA TGTTCCAGCACTCCAACAGGAAAATCACCCCTCCACTTT.